This is a list of T cell receptor beta chains from one sample in a study of CD8 T cells in ankylosing spondylitis. TCRdb re-derived calls from the 5' RACE reads in MiXCR, one entry per CDR3 protein. The sample holds 100,000 to 150,000 distinct CDR3 sequences, around 9.7% seen once. Input material: blood, either unsorted or a sorted T cell fraction (not recorded which). These receptors came from a male donor with ankylosing spondylitis or in good health (not recorded which). CDR3s include the opening cysteine and the closing phenylalanine or tryptophan. The D gene is left open where the match is weak. Some rows mark clone size as missing; the rest say once, few, many or name a class of expanded clone.

V gene: TRBV5-1
D gene: .
J gene: TRBJ2-7
clone size: many
CDR3 protein: CASSLSWQSLYEQYF
CDR3 DNA: TGCGCCAGCAGCTTGTCTTGGCAATCTCTCTACGAGCAGTACTTC

V gene: TRBV4-2
D gene: TRBD2
J gene: TRBJ2-7
clone size: many
CDR3 protein: CASSQEYSGISYEQYF
CDR3 DNA: TGTGCCAGCAGCCAAGAATATAGCGGGATTAGCTACGAGCAGTACTTC

V gene: TRBV12-3/TRBV12-4
D gene: TRBD2
J gene: TRBJ2-5
clone size: .
CDR3 protein: CASSPTLAGGEETQYF
CDR3 DNA: TGTGCCAGCAGTCCAACCCTAGCGGGAGGGGAAGAGACCCAGTACTTC

V gene: TRBV12-3/TRBV12-4
D gene: .
J gene: TRBJ2-7
clone size: many
CDR3 protein: CASSYLDEQYF
CDR3 DNA: TGTGCCAGCAGTTACCTCGACGAGCAGTACTTC

V gene: TRBV7-8
D gene: .
J gene: TRBJ2-1
clone size: .
CDR3 protein: CASSLRPANYNEQFF
CDR3 DNA: TGTGCCAGCAGCTTACGTCCAGCCAACTACAATGAGCAGTTCTTC

V gene: TRBV25-1
D gene: .
J gene: TRBJ1-2
clone size: .
CDR3 protein: CASSAGYGYTF
CDR3 DNA: TGTGCCAGCAGTGCGGGCTATGGCTACACCTTC

V gene: TRBV7-2
D gene: TRBD1
J gene: TRBJ2-7
clone size: many
CDR3 protein: CASSWSGQGSSYEQYF
CDR3 DNA: TGTGCCAGCAGCTGGTCGGGACAGGGGAGCTCCTACGAGCAGTACTTC

V gene: TRBV6-2/TRBV6-3
D gene: .
J gene: TRBJ2-3
clone size: many
CDR3 protein: CASSYPRGALDTQYF
CDR3 DNA: TGTGCCAGCAGTTACCCTAGAGGCGCCCTAGATACGCAGTATTTT

V gene: TRBV5-1
D gene: .
J gene: TRBJ1-1
clone size: few
CDR3 protein: CASSLAGGVGTEAFF
CDR3 DNA: TGCGCCAGCAGCTTGGCCGGGGGCGTAGGCACTGAAGCTTTCTTT

V gene: TRBV20-1
D gene: .
J gene: TRBJ1-1
clone size: many
CDR3 protein: CSAGGSPAFF
CDR3 DNA: TGCAGTGCCGGTGGATCTCCGGCTTTCTTT

V gene: TRBV29-1
D gene: .
J gene: TRBJ1-3
clone size: many
CDR3 protein: CSVEPGRSGNTIYF
CDR3 DNA: TGCAGCGTTGAACCGGGCCGCTCTGGAAACACCATATATTTT

V gene: TRBV7-2
D gene: TRBD1
J gene: TRBJ1-5
clone size: few
CDR3 protein: CASSWTGLNQPQHF
CDR3 DNA: TGTGCCAGCAGCTGGACAGGTCTCAATCAGCCCCAGCATTTT

V gene: TRBV7-3
D gene: TRBD2
J gene: TRBJ2-1
clone size: .
CDR3 protein: CASSLRNRRESYNEQFF
CDR3 DNA: TGTGCCAGCAGCTTAAGAAATAGGCGGGAGTCCTACAATGAGCAGTTCTTC

V gene: TRBV5-5
D gene: TRBD2
J gene: TRBJ2-7
clone size: .
CDR3 protein: CASSPFASGSLGEQYF
CDR3 DNA: TGTGCCAGCAGCCCTTTTGCGAGCGGGAGTTTGGGCGAGCAGTACTTC

V gene: TRBV27
D gene: TRBD1
J gene: TRBJ1-5
clone size: .
CDR3 protein: CASRDRGEVSNQPQHF
CDR3 DNA: TGTGCCAGCAGGGACAGGGGGGAGGTTAGCAATCAGCCCCAGCATTTT

V gene: TRBV15
D gene: .
J gene: TRBJ2-5
clone size: .
CDR3 protein: CATSRDLYASETQYF
CDR3 DNA: TGTGCCACCAGCAGAGATTTGTATGCTTCTGAGACCCAGTACTTC

V gene: TRBV5-1
D gene: .
J gene: TRBJ2-1
clone size: many
CDR3 protein: CASSSGTEGRFYNEQFF
CDR3 DNA: TGCGCCAGCAGCAGCGGGACAGAAGGTCGTTTTTACAATGAGCAGTTCTTC

V gene: TRBV12-3/TRBV12-4
D gene: .
J gene: TRBJ1-4
clone size: few
CDR3 protein: CASSFGKYRVFFNDSAEKLFF
CDR3 DNA: TGTGCCAGCAGTTTTGGAAAATACAGGGTCTTCTTCAACGATTCCGCTGAAAAACTGTTTTTT

V gene: TRBV28
D gene: TRBD2
J gene: TRBJ2-7
clone size: few
CDR3 protein: CASNPTSGRDYEQYF
CDR3 DNA: TGTGCCAGCAATCCAACTAGCGGGAGGGATTACGAGCAGTACTTC

V gene: TRBV3-1
D gene: TRBD2
J gene: TRBJ2-7
clone size: few
CDR3 protein: CASSLTSGYEQYF
CDR3 DNA: TGTGCCAGCAGCTTGACTAGCGGCTACGAGCAGTACTTC

V gene: TRBV5-1
D gene: .
J gene: TRBJ2-3
clone size: many
CDR3 protein: CASSNRDPGSKDTQYF
CDR3 DNA: TGCGCCAGCAGCAACCGGGACCCAGGGTCAAAAGATACGCAGTATTTT

V gene: TRBV14
D gene: .
J gene: TRBJ2-5
clone size: many
CDR3 protein: CASSQVQYQETQYF
CDR3 DNA: TGTGCCAGCAGCCAAGTACAGTACCAAGAGACCCAGTACTTC

V gene: TRBV12-3/TRBV12-4
D gene: TRBD1
J gene: TRBJ1-1
clone size: .
CDR3 protein: CASSLGDRRPNTEAFF
CDR3 DNA: TGTGCCAGCAGCCTGGGGGACAGGCGACCGAACACTGAAGCTTTCTTT

V gene: TRBV2
D gene: .
J gene: TRBJ2-7
clone size: few
CDR3 protein: CATTPAGRYEQYF
CDR3 DNA: TGTGCCACCACTCCAGCGGGTCGGTACGAGCAGTACTTC

V gene: TRBV20-1
D gene: .
J gene: TRBJ2-7
clone size: many
CDR3 protein: CSASGLAMNYEQYF
CDR3 DNA: TGCAGTGCTAGTGGTCTAGCGATGAACTACGAGCAGTACTTC

V gene: TRBV24-1
D gene: TRBD1
J gene: TRBJ2-2
clone size: .
CDR3 protein: CATGDRGLSGELFF
CDR3 DNA: TGTGCCACCGGCGACAGGGGGCTTTCCGGGGAGCTGTTTTTT

V gene: TRBV28
D gene: TRBD1
J gene: TRBJ2-6
clone size: many
CDR3 protein: CASSLPQGALGANVLTF
CDR3 DNA: TGTGCCAGCAGTTTACCCCAGGGGGCGCTAGGGGCCAACGTCCTGACTTTC

V gene: TRBV7-9
D gene: TRBD2
J gene: TRBJ2-2
clone size: many
CDR3 protein: CASSSSGTSVTGELFF
CDR3 DNA: TGTGCCAGCAGCTCATCCGGGACTAGCGTAACCGGGGAGCTGTTTTTT

V gene: TRBV14
D gene: .
J gene: TRBJ2-3
clone size: many
CDR3 protein: CASSLDQGPTDTQYF
CDR3 DNA: TGTGCCAGCAGCCTTGATCAGGGCCCGACAGATACGCAGTATTTT

V gene: TRBV5-1
D gene: .
J gene: TRBJ2-1
clone size: .
CDR3 protein: CASSLEGFAYNEQFF
CDR3 DNA: TGCGCCAGCAGCTTGGAAGGGTTCGCCTACAATGAGCAGTTCTTC

V gene: TRBV5-8
D gene: .
J gene: TRBJ2-5
clone size: many
CDR3 protein: CASSLGATRVETQYF
CDR3 DNA: TGTGCCAGCAGCTTGGGGGCTACCAGGGTGGAGACCCAGTACTTC

V gene: TRBV6-2/TRBV6-3
D gene: .
J gene: TRBJ2-1
clone size: many
CDR3 protein: CASSYGAGLDEQFF
CDR3 DNA: TGTGCCAGCAGTTATGGTGCCGGGTTGGATGAGCAGTTCTTC

V gene: TRBV12-3/TRBV12-4
D gene: .
J gene: TRBJ2-1
clone size: many
CDR3 protein: CASRNSLVSYNEQFF
CDR3 DNA: TGTGCCAGCAGAAATTCTCTAGTCTCCTACAATGAGCAGTTCTTC

V gene: TRBV5-5
D gene: .
J gene: TRBJ2-1
clone size: many
CDR3 protein: CASRTTRGTSYNEQFF
CDR3 DNA: TGTGCCAGCAGGACGACTAGGGGCACATCCTACAATGAGCAGTTCTTC